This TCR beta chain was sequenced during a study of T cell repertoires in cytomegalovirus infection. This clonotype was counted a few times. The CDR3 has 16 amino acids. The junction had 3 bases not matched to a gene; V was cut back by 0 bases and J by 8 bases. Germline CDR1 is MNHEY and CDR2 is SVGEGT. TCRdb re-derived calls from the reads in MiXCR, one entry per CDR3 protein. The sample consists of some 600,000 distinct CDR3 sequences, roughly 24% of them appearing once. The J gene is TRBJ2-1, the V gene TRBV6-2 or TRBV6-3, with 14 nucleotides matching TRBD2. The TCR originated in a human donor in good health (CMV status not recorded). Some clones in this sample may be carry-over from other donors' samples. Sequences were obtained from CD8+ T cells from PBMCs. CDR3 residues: CASSYSTSGGVHEQFF. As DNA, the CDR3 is TGTGCCAGCAGTTACTCGACTAGCGGGGGGGTGCATGAGCAGTTCTTC.